This T cell receptor beta chain was captured by sequencing in a study of blood T cell repertoires in COVID-19 (dated by TCRdb to 2020 to 2021). Broadly, across the study: Samples from collaborators originated in the United States, Italy and Spain and spanned both the acute and convalescent phases of COVID-19. The prospective study material was composed of cDNA or gDNA derived from T cells, B-cell-depleted T cells, or PBMCs. Deeply sampled blood TCRbeta repertoires from subjects exposed to, actively infected with, or recovered from COVID-19 were included in the dataset. A freely available public database, intended as a resource for researchers studying the immune response to SARS-CoV-2, is where the repertoires were released. Samples were obtained from the ongoing ImmuneRACE study (first 160 participants) and from over 1,000 subjects provided by 6 global collaborators. Sample metadata almost always included a de-identified subject ID, COVID-19 status, age in years and sex. HLA class I and class II types, where available, came from metadata supplied by the sample provider rather than from assay-based typing.

V and J lose 6 bases and 1 base, and a span of 7 bases separates them. From a lookup of the germline V gene, CDR1 and CDR2 are MNHEY and SVGAGI. The CDR3 contains 12 residues, cysteine and phenylalanine counted. The retained sequence is limited to the CDR3, 36 bases, with the frame set at the first base. Concerning this clone: The antigen it recognizes is unknown. No clone much larger than this one lies a single base away; base qualities are absent. This sample also contains other DNA sequences that code for the same CDR3.

The immunoSEQ Assay, a bias-controlled multiplex PCR, was used to amplify TCRbeta CDR3 regions from genomic DNA. Under the source paper's analysis protocol: The number of nucleated cells in each sample was estimated from the amplification of reference gene primers within the assay. To quantify the absolute abundance of each unique TCRbeta CDR3 rearrangement, sequence reads were collapsed and filtered. For each sample, productive Simpson clonality was calculated as the square root of Simpson's diversity index over productive rearrangements. Not all clones reach the TCRdb copy of this immuneACCESS table, which keeps in-frame sequences only. Checked studies attribute under half of the gap to unresolved V genes and leave the rest unexplained. The DNA was the basis for D and trimming; V, J and clone size are from that table. The sample table records some 150,000 clones; more than 65% of these occur just once. In total, the top ten clones hold approximately 9.7% of the sample.

The research as a whole found: The amount of clinical and demographic metadata varied by source and participant and was provided uncurated.

The collaborating institutions used their own protocols to collect whole blood in K2EDTA tubes. For TCRbeta analysis, collaborator samples were shipped as frozen whole blood, as isolated PBMCs, or as DNA extracted from either sample type. The chain is assembled from TRBV6-5 and TRBJ2-7; a tentative D call is TRBD1 (6 bases match). Sequencing was done on a sample of peripheral blood. The sequence was obtained from a woman in her 50s with acute or convalescent COVID-19. The nucleotide sequence is TGTGCCAGCAGACAGGGTTCCTACGAGCAGTACTTC. This sequence encodes CASRQGSYEQYF.